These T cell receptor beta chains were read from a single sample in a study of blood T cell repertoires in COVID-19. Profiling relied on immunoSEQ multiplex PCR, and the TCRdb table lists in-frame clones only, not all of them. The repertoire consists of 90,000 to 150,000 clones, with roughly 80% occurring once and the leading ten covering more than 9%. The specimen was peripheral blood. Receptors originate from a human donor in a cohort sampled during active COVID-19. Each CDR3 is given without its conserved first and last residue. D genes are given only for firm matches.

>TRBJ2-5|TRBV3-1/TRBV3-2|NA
ASSRGGQETQY
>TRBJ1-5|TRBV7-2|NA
ASSPFGLETNQPQH
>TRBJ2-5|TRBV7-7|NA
ASSSGAETQY
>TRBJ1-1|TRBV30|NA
AWNSMPSGRSMNTEAF
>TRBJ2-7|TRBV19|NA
ASSIGRAPTYEQY
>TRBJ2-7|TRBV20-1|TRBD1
SLSDRAGQY
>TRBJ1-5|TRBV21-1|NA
ANETGKQPQH
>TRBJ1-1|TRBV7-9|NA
ASSAERGGARYTEAF
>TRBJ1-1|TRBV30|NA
AWSGGTRGYTEAF
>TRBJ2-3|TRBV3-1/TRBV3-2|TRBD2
ASSQETDLLAGGGTDTQY
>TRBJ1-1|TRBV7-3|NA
ASSVTGNTEAF
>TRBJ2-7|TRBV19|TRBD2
AITRGGNYEQY
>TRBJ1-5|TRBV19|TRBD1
ASSRDRGGNQPQH
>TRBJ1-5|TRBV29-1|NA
SVGAGSGNQPQH
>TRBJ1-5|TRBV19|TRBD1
ASRGDGRGHSNQPQH
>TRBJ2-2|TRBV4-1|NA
ASSLARAGLTGELF
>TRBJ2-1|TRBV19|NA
ASSTEAANSYNEQF
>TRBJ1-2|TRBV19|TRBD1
ASSIGAAGTGGRYGYT
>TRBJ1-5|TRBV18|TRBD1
ASSPRTGDQPQH
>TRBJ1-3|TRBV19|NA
ASSIYQGRTSGNTIY
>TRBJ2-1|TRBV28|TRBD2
ASSLFGGAYEQF
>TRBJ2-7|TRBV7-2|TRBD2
ASSSRGLAGVEQY
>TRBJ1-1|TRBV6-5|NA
ASALGRVNTEAF
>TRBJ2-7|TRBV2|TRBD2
ASSDGTSGGADYEQY
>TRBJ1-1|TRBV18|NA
ASSSRGTPRPRTEAF
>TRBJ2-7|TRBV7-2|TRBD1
ASSLEGTGHYEQY
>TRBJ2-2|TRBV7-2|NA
ASSPGLAGELF
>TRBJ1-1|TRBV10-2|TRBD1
ATGPGGLTEAF
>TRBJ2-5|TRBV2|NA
ASSLKKTQY
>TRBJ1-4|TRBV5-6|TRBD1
ASSHWLEGAFEKLF
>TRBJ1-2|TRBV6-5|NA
ASSYYGGYGYT
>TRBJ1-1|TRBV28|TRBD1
ASQPAGQGLLTEAF
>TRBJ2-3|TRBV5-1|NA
ASSLDESTDTQY
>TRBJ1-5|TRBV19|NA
ASSIAGNQPQH
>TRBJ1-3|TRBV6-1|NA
ASSGELVRAGNTIY
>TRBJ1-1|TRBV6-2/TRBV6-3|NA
ASSYSSRQLNTEAF
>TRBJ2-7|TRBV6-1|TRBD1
ASSEAGGSSYEQY
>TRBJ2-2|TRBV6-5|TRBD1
ASRLGQGAPGELF
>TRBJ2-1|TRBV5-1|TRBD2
ASSLANGLAGGPSNEQF
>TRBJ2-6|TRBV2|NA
ASRPGHNSGANVLT
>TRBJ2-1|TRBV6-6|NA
ASSRLLGDNNEQF
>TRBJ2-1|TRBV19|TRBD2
ASTPRPLAGGNNEQF
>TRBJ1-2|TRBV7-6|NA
ASSSRDTGSGYT
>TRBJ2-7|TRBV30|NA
ACHRDPYEQY
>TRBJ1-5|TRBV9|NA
ASSAQGQINQPQH
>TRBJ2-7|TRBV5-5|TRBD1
ASSQQGAYEQY
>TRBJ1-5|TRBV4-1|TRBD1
ASSGQGGNQPQH
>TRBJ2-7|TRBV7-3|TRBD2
ASSLTAAGGQSYEQY
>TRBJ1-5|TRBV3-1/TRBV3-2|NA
ASSISSGSNQPQH
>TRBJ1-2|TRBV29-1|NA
SVEGLGQGSNYGYT
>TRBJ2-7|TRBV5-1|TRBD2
ASSPIPSGGEQY
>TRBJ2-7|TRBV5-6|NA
ASSSQFPYEQY
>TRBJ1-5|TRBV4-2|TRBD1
ASSQDDRVSQPQH
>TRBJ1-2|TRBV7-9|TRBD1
ASSAGQAYGYT
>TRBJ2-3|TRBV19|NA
ASSISVSSDTQY